At least ten counts were recorded for the clone carrying this T cell receptor (beta chain). The CDR3 has 15 residues. Trimming at V came to 0 bases and at J to 7 bases, leaving 6 bases not matched to a gene. Germline assignment: CDR1 ENHRY and CDR2 SYGVKD. This sample stems from a study of regulatory T cells in long-lasting Graves disease. Overall study context: Graves' patients, diagnosed recently, had received antithyroid drugs under 3 months.

Indicated time point: newly diagnosed GD, antithyroid drugs for less than 3 months. PBMC RNA served as the TCR library source. According to the study, TCR beta libraries were built with iRepertoire HTBI primers and CDR3-region Arm-PCR. MiXCR was run by TCRdb on the multiplex PCR reads, yielding one entry per CDR3 protein. Here the sample spans about 620,000 distinct CDR3 sequences, roughly 15% being singletons. This sample was shared with a second study, whose subject was T cells in Graves' hyperthyroidism and ophthalmopathy. That study adds: Diagnosis of hyperthyroidism was new in patients aged 18 to 65, and its duration was under 2 months. The HTBI set primed first-round TCR CDR3 RT-PCR.

The clonotype was recovered from a woman in her 30s with Graves disease. This specimen consisted of peripheral blood mononuclear cells (PBMCs), obtained at new diagnosis, from a patient treated with antithyroid drugs. V and J are TRBV10-3 and TRBJ2-1; 7 bases agree with TRBD2. In DNA, the CDR3 is TGTGCCATCAGTGAGTCGGCGGGAGAGAAGAATGAGCAGTTCTTC. Amino acid sequence: CAISESAGEKNEQFF.